These 25 T cell receptor beta chains came from one sample sequenced in a study of tumour-infiltrating T cells in Burkitt lymphoma. Clones were read by immunoSEQ multiplex PCR, and TCRdb kept only the in-frame ones, dropping some. The sample contains under 8,000 clones, about 9.5% of which appear only once. Sequenced: tumor tissue. Receptor source: a human donor with diffuse large B-cell lymphoma.

The chain couples TRBV6-1 to TRBJ1-5; unclear D gene. The CDR3 is 12 residues long. The V and J ends lost 5 bases and 2 bases respectively, with 4 bases between them. Germline assignment: CDR1 MNHNS and CDR2 SASEGT. As DNA, the CDR3 is TGTGCCAGCAGTCCGGGCAATCAGCCCCAGCATTTT. This encodes CASSPGNQPQHF.

Only a few counts were recorded for this clone. V gene TRBV5-1 combines with J gene TRBJ1-4, with 8 bases lining up with TRBD1. With V trimmed by 4 bases and J by 7 bases, 6 bases remained unmatched. CDR1 is SGHRS, CDR2 YFSETQ, per germline. This CDR3 is 14 amino acids long. CDR3 sequence reads: CASSPGTGGEKLFF. CDR3 DNA sequence: TGCGCCAGCAGCCCGGGGACAGGAGGTGAAAAACTGTTTTTT.

The chain links TRBV7-6 to TRBJ2-7; D uncertain. From germline, CDR1 is SGHVS and CDR2 FNYEAQ. CDR3 length: 13 amino acids. V lost 2 bases to trimming and J lost 5 bases, with 10 bases between them. CDR3 region: CASSLFPIDEQYF. DNA of the CDR3: TGTGCCAGCAGCTTATTTCCAATCGACGAGCAGTACTTC.

The V gene is TRBV5-1, the J gene TRBJ2-7; TRBD1 is a possible D gene (5 bases). The CDR3 covers 14 residues. V gave up 0 bases and J gave up 4 bases, with 11 bases separating them. CDR1 and CDR2 from the germline V gene are SGHRS and YFSETQ. The CDR3, as DNA: TGCGCCAGCAGCTTGGCTCAGGGAAGGTACGAGCAGTACTTC. The encoded protein is CASSLAQGRYEQYF.

The CDR3: CASSPTLEGNIQYF. The CDR3 nucleotides are TGTGCCAGCAGCCCCACTTTGGAGGGCAACATTCAGTACTTC. V is TRBV2 and J is TRBJ2-4, with D possibly TRBD2 on 6 matching bases. The CDR3 extends over 14 amino acids. Germline values: CDR1 SNHLY, CDR2 FYNNEI. Deletions cut 6 bases from V and 7 bases from J, with 16 bases between.

This clone occurred a few times. The chain is built from TRBV7-9 and TRBJ2-2; no clear D. The CDR3 is 15 residues long. Germline V gene data show CDR1 as SEHNR and CDR2 as FQNEAQ (reference sequence). Trimming shortened V by 4 bases and J by 1 base, and 10 bases separated the two germline ends. CDR3 in amino acids: CASSSTTQNTGELFF. CDR3 in DNA: TGTGCCAGCAGCTCCACGACACAGAACACCGGGGAGCTGTTTTTT. Filled out from reference TRBV7-9 and TRBJ2-2, the complete variable domain reads DTGVSQNPRHKITKRGQNVTFRCDPISEHNRLYWYRQTLGQGPEFLTYFQNEAQLEKSRLLSDRFSAERPKGSFSTLEIQRTEQGDSAMYLCASSSTTQNTGELFFGEGSRLTVL.

The chain recombines TRBV28 with TRBJ1-5; TRBD1 aligns across 7 bases. Trimming cost V 5 bases and J 5 bases; bases outside gene matches: 9. The CDR3 contains 15 residues. Germline values: CDR1 MDHEN, CDR2 SYDVKM. Here the CDR3 reads CASSPRDRVHQPQHF. The CDR3 coding sequence is TGTGCCAGCAGTCCCCGTGACAGGGTCCATCAGCCCCAGCATTTT.

This clone was found a few times. This chain links TRBV29-1 with TRBJ2-1; a possible D gene is TRBD2 (5 bases). Germline lookup yields CDR1 SQVTM and CDR2 ANQGSEA. The CDR3 spans 12 residues. Trimming left V 7 bases short and J 8 bases short, with 15 bases between. CDR3 sequence: CSAFHLRDEQFF. The CDR3 coding sequence is TGCAGCGCCTTTCATTTGAGGGATGAGCAGTTCTTC.

This clone appeared a few times. The germline gene is not matched at one end of the junction; a read error may be the cause. V usage is TRBV10-3 and J usage is TRBJ1-6; the match to TRBD1 covers 8 bases. CDR1 is ENHRY, CDR2 SYGVKD, per germline. There are 17 residues in the CDR3. The CDR3 loop reads CAISESGQDLYNSPLYF. In DNA form, the CDR3 reads TGTGCCATCAGTGAGTCGGGACAGGACCTCTATAATTCACCCCTCTACTTT.

The chain employs TRBV19 and TRBJ1-2; 7 bases map to TRBD1. There are 15 residues in the CDR3. The V segment lost 5 bases and the J segment 7 bases; nucleotides outside the gene matches: 13. Germline loops: CDR1 LNHDA, CDR2 SQIVND (reference sequence). CDR3 in amino acids: CASSGGGMGLGGYTF. Written as DNA, the CDR3 is TGTGCCAGTAGTGGAGGGGGCATGGGGCTAGGTGGCTACACCTTC. Full variable domain (missing parts from reference TRBV19 and TRBJ1-2): DGGITQSPKYLFRKEGQNVTLSCEQNLNHDAMYWYRQDPGQGLRLIYYSQIVNDFQKGDIAEGYSVSREKKESFPLTVTSAQKNPTAFYLCASSGGGMGLGGYTFGSGTRLTVV.

The V and J genes are TRBV4-2 and TRBJ1-3; D not certain. The V gene's germline CDR1 is LGHNA and CDR2 YNFKEQ. The CDR3 loop spans 14 amino acids. V was shortened by 0 bases and J by 8 bases, with 11 bases between the two germline ends. The CDR3 is CASSQDRPWDTIYF. As DNA, the CDR3 is TGTGCCAGCAGCCAAGATCGCCCGTGGGACACCATATATTTT.

This chain joins TRBV18 and TRBJ2-5; D unclear. V dropped 1 base and J dropped 3 bases, with 6 bases sitting between them. Germline CDR1 is KGHSH and CDR2 is LQKENI. CDR3 length equals 13 residues. CDR3 sequence reads: CASSPHSKETQYF. Written as DNA, the CDR3 is TGTGCCAGCTCACCACACTCGAAAGAGACCCAGTACTTC.

This clone was observed a handful of times. In DNA form, the CDR3 reads TGTGCCAGCTCAAGGACAGGGGCCACCGGGGAGCTGTTTTTT. Translating gives CASSRTGATGELFF. This chain connects TRBV18 to TRBJ2-2; the match to TRBD1 covers 9 bases. The ends lost 5 bases at V and 4 bases at J; junction bases unmatched: 2. The CDR3 has 14 residues. Germline loops: CDR1 KGHSH, CDR2 LQKENI.

This chain uses TRBV6-1 with TRBJ1-5; TRBD1 is a possible D gene (5 bases). Germline CDR1 reads MNHNS; CDR2 reads SASEGT. The CDR3 covers 13 residues. Trimming stripped 8 bases from V and 7 bases from J, with 15 bases between. CDR3 sequence (DNA): TGTGCCAGCCGGGGGTCCTCTGCCCAGCCCCAGCATTTT. Translating it yields CASRGSSAQPQHF.

The chain couples TRBV7-9 to TRBJ1-4, with 8 bases fitting TRBD1. The CDR3 extends over 14 amino acids. Per the germline V gene, CDR1 is SEHNR and CDR2 is FQNEAQ (reference sequence). V shed 3 bases, J shed 7 bases, and the junction held 4 bases outside the gene matches. CDR3 in amino acids: CASSFGQGSEKLFF. In DNA, the CDR3 is TGTGCCAGCAGCTTCGGACAGGGTTCTGAAAAACTGTTTTTT.

The CDR3 nucleotides read TGTGCCAGCAGATCCACCGGGACAGGGGGCGCAGGGAACACTGAAGCTTTCTTT. As protein: CASRSTGTGGAGNTEAFF. This sequence joins TRBV5-6 and TRBJ1-1; the match to TRBD1 covers 12 bases. There are 18 residues in the CDR3. Germline V gene data show CDR1 as SGHDT and CDR2 as YYEEEE. Germline trimming cut 5 bases from V and 1 base from J; bases unmatched to any gene: 12.

This clone was recorded a few times. V gene TRBV29-1 combines with J gene TRBJ1-4, with D uncertain. Germline V gives CDR1 SQVTM, CDR2 ANQGSEA. This CDR3 is 13 amino acids long. V lost 7 bases to trimming and J lost 4 bases, with 13 bases between them. CDR3 protein: CSAVQRGNEKLFF. CDR3 nucleotide sequence: TGCAGCGCCGTCCAACGGGGTAATGAAAAACTGTTTTTT.

This chain joins TRBV6-5 and TRBJ2-5; TRBD1 agrees at 8 bases. The germline gives CDR1 MNHEY, CDR2 SVGAGI. The CDR3 has 15 residues. With 8 bases clipped from V and 5 bases from J, the junction kept 13 bases outside the gene matches. The CDR3 reads CASRVTGGRPETQYF. CDR3 sequence (DNA): TGTGCCAGCCGAGTTACAGGGGGGAGGCCGGAGACCCAGTACTTC.

This chain connects TRBV9 to TRBJ2-2; D call uncertain. The germline CDR1 and CDR2 sequences are SGDLS and YYNGEE. This CDR3 has 15 residues. Trimming left V 3 bases short and J 4 bases short, with 13 bases between. CDR3 sequence: CASSASGWGTGELFF. The CDR3 DNA reads TGTGCCAGCAGCGCGTCAGGATGGGGCACCGGGGAGCTGTTTTTT.

This clone was detected a few times. The chain uses TRBV6-5 and TRBJ1-1; a weak D match, TRBD1 (5 bases). The CDR3 length is 15 residues. Trimming removed 0 bases at V and 4 bases at J, with 12 bases between. Looked up from germline, CDR1 is MNHEY and CDR2 is SVGAGI. The CDR3, as DNA: TGTGCCAGCAGTTACTCCTGGGCAGGGCTCACTGAAGCTTTCTTT. Translated: CASSYSWAGLTEAFF.

This chain links TRBV25-1 with TRBJ2-5; possibly TRBD1 for D (6 bases). The germline CDR1 and CDR2 sequences are MGHDK and SYGVNS. Trimming pared 7 bases from V and 2 bases from J, leaving 11 bases between. This CDR3 comprises 13 residues. The DNA for the CDR3 is TGTGCCAGCAACCAGGGGATGCAAGAGACCCAGTACTTC. Translating it yields CASNQGMQETQYF.

The V gene is TRBV4-2, the J gene TRBJ1-3; no reliable D call. Between the trimmed V and J ends, which lost 4 bases and 4 bases, there was a span of 5 bases. Germline CDR1 is LGHNA and CDR2 is YNFKEQ. This CDR3 is 12 amino acids long. The CDR3 DNA is TGTGCCAGCAGCCGGAGGGGAAACACCATATATTTT. Translation gives CASSRRGNTIYF.

The chain carries TRBV27 and TRBJ2-7; D ambiguous. The CDR3 has 14 amino acids. Germline V gene data show CDR1 as MNHEY and CDR2 as SMNVEV (reference sequence). Trimming shortened V by 0 bases and J by 3 bases, and 9 bases separated the two germline ends. The CDR3 region is CASSLSRSGYEQYF. The CDR3 coding sequence is TGTGCCAGCAGTTTATCCAGATCCGGCTACGAGCAGTACTTC.

This clone has just a few counts. The CDR3 DNA follows: TGCGCCAGCAGCCAGCCGGACAGGCAAGAGACCCAGTACTTC. This encodes CASSQPDRQETQYF. The chain combines TRBV4-1 with TRBJ2-5; TRBD1 agrees at 7 bases. In germline, CDR1 is MGHRA, CDR2 YSYEKL. The ends lost 3 bases at V and 2 bases at J; junction bases unmatched: 3. The CDR3 is 14 amino acids.

A few counts support this clone. V and J are TRBV11-2 and TRBJ2-1; TRBD1 agrees at 9 bases. V shed 5 bases, J shed 5 bases, and the junction held 7 bases outside the gene matches. Looked up from germline, CDR1 is SGHAT and CDR2 is FQNNGV. CDR3 length: 15 residues. CDR3 protein: CASSLWTGAHNEQFF. The DNA of the CDR3 is TGTGCCAGCAGCCTATGGACAGGGGCCCACAATGAGCAGTTCTTC.